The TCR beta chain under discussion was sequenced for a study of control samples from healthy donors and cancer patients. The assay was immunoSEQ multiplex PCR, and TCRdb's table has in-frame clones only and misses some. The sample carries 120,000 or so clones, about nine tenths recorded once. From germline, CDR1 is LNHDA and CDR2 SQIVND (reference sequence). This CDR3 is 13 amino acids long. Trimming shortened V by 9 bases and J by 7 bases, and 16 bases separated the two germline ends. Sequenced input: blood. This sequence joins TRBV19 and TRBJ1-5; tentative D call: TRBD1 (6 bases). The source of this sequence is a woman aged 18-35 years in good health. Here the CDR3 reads CASWGGAGQPQHF. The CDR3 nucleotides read TGTGCCAGCTGGGGGGGGGCCGGCCAGCCCCAGCATTTT.